This paragraph reports one T cell receptor beta chain. Via MiXCR, TCRdb re-called the 5' RACE reads, giving one row per CDR3 protein. The table lists 35,000 or so distinct CDR3 sequences, more than 15% of them singletons. The data are from a study of CD8 T cells in ankylosing spondylitis. This clonotype was sampled from a male donor with ankylosing spondylitis or in good health (not recorded which). The sample was blood.

The CDR3 here is CASSETRIPLHF. In DNA, the CDR3 is TGTGCCAGCAGCGAGACAAGGATACCCCTCCACTTT. V and J are TRBV12-3 or TRBV12-4 and TRBJ1-6; D unresolved. Trimming took off 6 bases at V and 12 bases at J, with 12 bases between the two ends. The CDR3 is made up of 12 amino acids.